Reported below is one T cell receptor (beta chain). The data were produced by immunoSEQ multiplex PCR, yet TCRdb's version contains in-frame clones alone and is incomplete. The sample lists about 150,000 clones; roughly 90% were seen once. CDR1 and CDR2 (germline): SGHAT, FQDESV (reference sequence). The trim removed 4 bases at V and 1 base at J, leaving 7 bases unmatched. This CDR3 is built from 16 residues. The data are from a study of T cell responses to AZD1222 COVID-19 vaccine. This chain uses TRBV11-1 with TRBJ2-7, with 10 bases that match TRBD2. Specimen: peripheral blood, collected on day 0 of AZD1222 vaccination. This clonotype was sampled from an adult in good health. This chain's CDR3 is CASSSRTSGISYEQYF. The CDR3 nucleotides read TGTGCCAGCAGCTCCCGGACTAGCGGTATTTCCTACGAGCAGTACTTC. Based on the CDR3 plus reference TRBV11-1 and TRBJ2-7, the full variable domain is EAEVAQSPRYKITEKSQAVAFWCDPISGHATLYWYRQILGQGPELLVQFQDESVVDDSQLPKDRFSAERLKGVDSTLKIQPAELGDSAMYLCASSSRTSGISYEQYFGPGTRLTVT.